This T cell receptor beta chain was identified during a study of blood T cell repertoires in COVID-19 (dated by TCRdb to about 2020). Context from the whole study: Samples from collaborators originated in the United States, Italy and Spain and spanned both the acute and convalescent phases of COVID-19. The material from the prospective study consisted of cDNA or gDNA derived from T cells, B-cell-depleted T cells, or PBMCs. The dataset comprised deeply sampled blood TCRbeta repertoires from subjects exposed to, actively infected with, or recovered from COVID-19. A freely available public database, intended as a resource for researchers studying the immune response to SARS-CoV-2, is where the repertoires were released. The samples were drawn from two sources: the first 160 participants of the ongoing ImmuneRACE study, and approximately 1,300 subjects contributed by 6 global collaborators. Sample metadata almost always included a de-identified subject ID, COVID-19 status, age in years and sex. Where available, HLA class I and class II types were taken from metadata supplied by the sample provider and were not determined by assay-based typing.

Here is what the overall study found, with its caveats: Clinical and demographic metadata were provided uncurated, with the amount varying by source and participant.

Including the terminal cysteine and phenylalanine, the CDR3 comprises 13 residues. The only DNA kept is the CDR3, 39 bases in frame from the first base. The junction carries 6 bases between V and J, which are trimmed by 0 bases and 2 bases respectively. Via the germline V gene, CDR1 is SGHRS and CDR2 YFSETQ. Collaborating institutions collected whole blood in K2EDTA tubes following their own protocols. Collaborator samples were shipped for TCRbeta analysis as frozen whole blood, isolated PBMCs, or DNA extracted from either sample type. The immunoSEQ Assay, a bias-controlled multiplex PCR, was used to amplify TCRbeta CDR3 regions from genomic DNA. As for how the authors treated the data: Within the assay, amplification of reference gene primers was used to estimate how many nucleated cells each sample contained. Sequence reads were collapsed and filtered to measure the absolute abundance of every unique TCRbeta CDR3 rearrangement. For each sample, productive Simpson clonality was calculated by taking the square root of Simpson's diversity index across productive rearrangements. This immuneACCESS table, as held by TCRdb, lists in-frame sequences with V and J called but not all clones. Of the missing ones, under half trace to an unresolved V gene in checked studies; the others have no known cause. The V and J calls and clone size were taken over from that table, and D and trimming were inferred from the DNA. The sample data list 110,000 or so clones, and more than 80% of these were observed just once. The biggest ten clones account for 8.5% to 12% of the sample.

Comments on this clone: Its antigen has not been determined. Nothing much larger sits one base from this clone, and base qualities are not available.

The sequence links TRBV5-1 to TRBJ2-7; TRBD1 might be the D gene, on 5 matching bases. Material for sequencing was peripheral blood. The TCR comes from a human donor in a cohort sampled during active COVID-19. The nucleotides are TGCGCCAGCAGCTTGGACAGGACCTACGAGCAGTACTTC. It specifies CASSLDRTYEQYF.